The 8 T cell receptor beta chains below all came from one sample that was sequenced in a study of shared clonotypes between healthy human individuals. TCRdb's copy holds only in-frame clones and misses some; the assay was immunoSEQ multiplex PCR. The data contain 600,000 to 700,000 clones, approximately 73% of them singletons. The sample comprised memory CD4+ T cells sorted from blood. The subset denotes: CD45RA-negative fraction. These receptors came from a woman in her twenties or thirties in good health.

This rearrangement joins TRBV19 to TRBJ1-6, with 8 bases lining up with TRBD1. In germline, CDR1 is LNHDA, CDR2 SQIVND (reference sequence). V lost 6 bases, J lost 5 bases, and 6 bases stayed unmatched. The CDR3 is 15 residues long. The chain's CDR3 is CASRRTGWDNSPLHF. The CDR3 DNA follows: TGTGCCAGTAGAAGGACAGGGTGGGATAATTCACCCCTCCACTTT.

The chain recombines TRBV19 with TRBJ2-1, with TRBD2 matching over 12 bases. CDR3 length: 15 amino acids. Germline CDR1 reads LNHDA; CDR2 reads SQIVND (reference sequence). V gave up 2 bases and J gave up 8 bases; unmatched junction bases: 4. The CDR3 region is CASSITGTSGHEQFF. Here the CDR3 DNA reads TGTGCCAGTAGTATAACCGGGACTAGCGGGCATGAGCAGTTCTTC.

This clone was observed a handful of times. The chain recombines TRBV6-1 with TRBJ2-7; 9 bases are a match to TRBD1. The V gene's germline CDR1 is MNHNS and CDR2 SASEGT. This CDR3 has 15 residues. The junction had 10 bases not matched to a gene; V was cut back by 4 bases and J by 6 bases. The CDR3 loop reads CASSVTGGGLSEQYF. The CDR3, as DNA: TGTGCCAGCAGTGTTACAGGGGGCGGCCTATCCGAGCAGTACTTC.

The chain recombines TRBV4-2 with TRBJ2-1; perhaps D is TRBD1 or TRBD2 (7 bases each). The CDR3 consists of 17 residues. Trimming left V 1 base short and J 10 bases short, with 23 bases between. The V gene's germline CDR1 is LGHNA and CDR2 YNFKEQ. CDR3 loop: CASSQAGRGRAQGEQFF. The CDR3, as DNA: TGTGCCAGCAGCCAAGCTGGGAGGGGGCGAGCCCAAGGGGAGCAGTTCTTC.

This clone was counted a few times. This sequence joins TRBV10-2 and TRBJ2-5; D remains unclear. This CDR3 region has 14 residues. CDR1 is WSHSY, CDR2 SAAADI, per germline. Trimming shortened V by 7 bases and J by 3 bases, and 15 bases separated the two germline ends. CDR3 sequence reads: CASNVGGPKETQYF. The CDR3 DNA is TGCGCCAGCAATGTTGGTGGTCCCAAAGAGACCCAGTACTTC.

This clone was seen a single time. The CDR3 bases are TGCGCCAGCAGCCCCGGGGCTAGCGGGATAGGGAACACCGGGGAGCTGTTTTTT. Encoded protein: CASSPGASGIGNTGELFF. The chain is built from TRBV5-1 and TRBJ2-2, with TRBD2 identical over 9 bases. The CDR3 runs to 18 residues. J gave up 1 base and V 4 bases, and 11 bases lay outside the gene matches. Looked up from germline, CDR1 is SGHRS and CDR2 is YFSETQ. The whole variable domain, remainder taken from reference TRBV5-1 and TRBJ2-2, is KAGVTQTPRYLIKTRGQQVTLSCSPISGHRSVSWYQQTPGQGLQFLFEYFSETQRNKGNFPGRFSGRQFSNSRSEMNVSTLELGDSALYLCASSPGASGIGNTGELFFGEGSRLTVL.

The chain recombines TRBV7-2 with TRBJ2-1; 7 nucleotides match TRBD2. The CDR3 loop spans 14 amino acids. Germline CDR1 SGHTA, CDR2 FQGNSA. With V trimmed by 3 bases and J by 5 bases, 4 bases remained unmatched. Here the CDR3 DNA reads TGTGCCAGCAGCTTTGGGAGCGGGAACAATGAGCAGTTCTTC. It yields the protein CASSFGSGNNEQFF.

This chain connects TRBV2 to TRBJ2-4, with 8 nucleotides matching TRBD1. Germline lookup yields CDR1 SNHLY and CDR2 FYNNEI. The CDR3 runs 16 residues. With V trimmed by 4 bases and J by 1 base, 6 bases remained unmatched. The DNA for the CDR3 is TGTGCCAGCAGTGGGACAGGGACTCTGGCCAAAAACATTCAGTACTTC. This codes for CASSGTGTLAKNIQYF.